This TCR beta chain was retrieved from a study of T cells after yellow fever vaccination. Study-level information: For low cell numbers, libraries were made with SMART-Seq v4 Ultra Low Input.

About this clonotype itself: No antigen is known for it.

Making TCR cDNA involved 5'RACE template switching, which added UMIs and a universal primer site. MiXCR, run by TCRdb on the 5' RACE reads, gives a single entry per CDR3 protein. The sample has about 99,000 distinct CDR3 sequences; 4.5% to 6% are singletons. Study-level findings and limits: There was a possibility that FACS-sorted repertoires contained abundant clonotypes contaminating from the bulk population.

The CDR3 spans 14 residues. Per germline, CDR1 ENHRY and CDR2 SYGVKD. The V end lost 5 bases, the J end lost 3 bases, and 13 bases lay between the germline ends. The chain couples TRBV10-3 to TRBJ1-1, with a possible D match to TRBD1 (6 bases). The source was CD8+ T cells sorted from PBMCs, collected 10 days after the yellow fever booster vaccination. The TCR originated in a man between 18 and 35 years old who received the YFV17D yellow fever vaccine. CDR3 nucleotide sequence: TGTGCCATCAGTTCCGGGACAACGGACACTGAAGCTTTCTTT. Its translation: CAISSGTTDTEAFF.